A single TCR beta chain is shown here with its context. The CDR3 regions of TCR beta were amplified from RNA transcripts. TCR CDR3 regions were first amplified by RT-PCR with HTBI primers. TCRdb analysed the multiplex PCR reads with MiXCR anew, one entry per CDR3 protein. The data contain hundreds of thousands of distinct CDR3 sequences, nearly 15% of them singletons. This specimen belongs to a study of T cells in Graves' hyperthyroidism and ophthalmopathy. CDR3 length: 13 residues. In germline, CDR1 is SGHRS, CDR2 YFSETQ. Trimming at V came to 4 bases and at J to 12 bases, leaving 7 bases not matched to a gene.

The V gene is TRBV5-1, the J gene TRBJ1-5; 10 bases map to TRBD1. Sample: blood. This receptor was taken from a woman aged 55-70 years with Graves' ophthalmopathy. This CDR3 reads CASSLIGTGDQHF. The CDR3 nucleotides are TGCGCCAGCAGCCTCATCGGGACAGGGGACCAGCATTTT.